The rows below give T cell receptor beta chains drawn from one sample of a study of patients and donors after allogeneic stem cell transplantation. A single record per CDR3 protein comes from TCRdb applying MiXCR to the RT-PCR reads. The sample lists approximately 61,000 distinct CDR3 sequences, roughly 15% occurring once. The sequenced material came from blood, either unsorted or a sorted T cell fraction (not recorded which). The receptors were gathered from a human donor who was either an allogeneic HSCT recipient or a stem cell or donor lymphocyte infusion donor (not recorded which). It is not recorded whose cells these are; they may come from a transplant donor. CDR3s include the opening cysteine and the closing phenylalanine or tryptophan. A D gene is named only where the DNA matches it firmly. Expanded clones are given a class, and other clones once, few, many or no size at all.

CASSVGTSGSYEQFF	TGTGCCAGCAGCGTAGGGACTAGCGGGAGTTATGAGCAGTTCTTC	15	TRBV9	TRBJ2-1	TRBD2	.
CASSLSAPYTDTQYF	TGCGCCAGCAGCTTGTCAGCGCCCTACACAGATACGCAGTATTTT	15	TRBV5-1	TRBJ2-3	.	few
CASSSRGGVAGANVLTF	TGTGCCAGTAGTAGTCGGGGGGGCGTAGCTGGGGCCAACGTCCTGACTTTC	17	TRBV19	TRBJ2-6	TRBD2	.
CSARGIGTEPQPQHF	TGCAGTGCTAGAGGGATCGGGACAGAGCCTCAGCCCCAGCATTTT	15	TRBV20-1	TRBJ1-5	TRBD1	few
CASGWGTEAFF	TGTGCCAGCGGGTGGGGCACTGAAGCTTTCTTT	11	TRBV12-3/TRBV12-4	TRBJ1-1	.	many
CASSLGETEAFF	TGTGCCAGCAGCTTGGGGGAGACTGAAGCTTTCTTT	12	TRBV11-2	TRBJ1-1	.	many
CASTRLATWGRSYGYTF	TGTGCCAGCACCCGCCTAGCGACATGGGGAAGGAGCTATGGCTACACCTTC	17	TRBV27	TRBJ1-2	.	many
CSAQDRGISSYEQYF	TGCAGTGCACAGGACAGGGGAATAAGCTCCTACGAGCAGTACTTC	15	TRBV20-1	TRBJ2-7	TRBD1	few
CASSRTGVDTEAFF	TGTGCCAGCAGTAGGACAGGGGTGGACACTGAAGCTTTCTTT	14	TRBV12-3/TRBV12-4	TRBJ1-1	TRBD1	many
CASSLGRESYEQYF	TGCGCCAGCAGCTTGGGGCGGGAGAGCTACGAGCAGTACTTC	14	TRBV5-1	TRBJ2-7	TRBD2	medium-sized
CASSVGSSLNPNTGELFF	TGTGCCAGCAGCGTAGGGTCTAGCCTGAACCCGAACACCGGGGAGCTGTTTTTT	18	TRBV9	TRBJ2-2	.	.
CSADPSGSTGELFF	TGCAGCGCCGACCCCAGCGGGAGCACCGGGGAGCTGTTTTTT	14	TRBV29-1	TRBJ2-2	TRBD2	.
CASSQTGLNTEAFF	TGTGCCAGCAGCCAAACAGGGTTGAACACTGAAGCTTTCTTT	14	TRBV3-1	TRBJ1-1	.	few
CASRSGGSYNEQFF	TGTGCCAGCAGGAGCGGGGGTTCCTACAATGAGCAGTTCTTC	14	TRBV25-1	TRBJ2-1	TRBD2	few
CATSSDQTGTGSYEQYF	TGTGCCACCAGCAGTGACCAAACCGGGACAGGGTCCTACGAGCAGTACTTC	17	TRBV15	TRBJ2-7	TRBD1	few
CASSLVWTSGSYNEQFF	TGTGCCAGCAGTTTGGTATGGACTAGCGGGAGTTATAATGAGCAGTTCTTC	17	TRBV12-3/TRBV12-4	TRBJ2-1	TRBD2	.
CSVRQKSSYEQYF	TGCAGCGTCAGACAGAAAAGCTCCTACGAGCAGTACTTC	13	TRBV29-1	TRBJ2-7	.	few
CASSGWTSGREYEQYF	TGCGCCAGCAGCGGCTGGACTAGCGGGAGGGAATACGAGCAGTACTTC	16	TRBV4-1	TRBJ2-7	TRBD2	few
CSVDRLPGGDTQYF	TGCAGCGTTGATCGGTTGCCGGGAGGAGATACGCAGTATTTT	14	TRBV29-1	TRBJ2-3	TRBD2	few
CASSPGLHANNEQFF	TGTGCCAGCAGCCCAGGACTCCATGCGAACAATGAGCAGTTCTTC	15	TRBV6-6	TRBJ2-1	.	.
CASSLILAGASDEQYF	TGTGCCAGCAGCTTAATTTTAGCGGGAGCGTCCGACGAGCAGTACTTC	16	TRBV7-6	TRBJ2-7	TRBD2	.
CASSYSVGSPYEQYF	TGTGCCAGCAGTTACTCTGTAGGGTCCCCCTACGAGCAGTACTTC	15	TRBV6-5	TRBJ2-7	.	.
CATKGRVTGELFF	TGTGCCACCAAAGGACGGGTCACCGGGGAGCTGTTTTTT	13	TRBV24-1	TRBJ2-2	.	few
CASSLKLARTDTGELFF	TGTGCCAGCAGTTTAAAGCTAGCACGAACGGACACCGGGGAGCTGTTTTTT	17	TRBV12-3/TRBV12-4	TRBJ2-2	.	few
CASSEYGTGGEGEAFF	TGTGCCAGCAGTGAATATGGAACGGGGGGAGAGGGTGAAGCTTTCTTT	16	TRBV25-1	TRBJ1-1	.	many
CASSLLTLRDRASGELFF	TGTGCCAGCAGCTTACTTACTCTTCGGGACAGGGCTTCCGGGGAGCTGTTTTTT	18	TRBV7-9	TRBJ2-2	TRBD1	few
CASSFKSPDRASYNEQFF	TGTGCCAGCAGCTTTAAGTCTCCCGACAGGGCCTCCTACAATGAGCAGTTCTTC	18	TRBV11-2	TRBJ2-1	TRBD1	few
CASSFLGPEAFF	TGTGCCAGCAGCTTCCTGGGACCTGAAGCTTTCTTT	12	TRBV7-2	TRBJ1-1	.	many
CSVAIAGYEQYF	TGCAGCGTTGCGATAGCTGGCTACGAGCAGTACTTC	12	TRBV29-1	TRBJ2-7	.	many
CASSSGPDTGELFF	TGTGCCAGCAGCTCGGGACCTGACACCGGGGAGCTGTTTTTT	14	TRBV7-9	TRBJ2-2	.	few
CASWGGPGEHQPQHF	TGTGCCAGCTGGGGTGGGCCAGGGGAGCATCAGCCCCAGCATTTT	15	TRBV10-3	TRBJ1-5	.	.
CASYPSGSQETQYF	TGTGCCAGCTATCCTAGCGGGTCCCAAGAGACCCAGTACTTC	14	TRBV3-1	TRBJ2-5	TRBD2	few
CASSSLVTAGGVYNEQFF	TGTGCCAGCAGCTCGCTGGTGACAGCGGGAGGGGTATACAATGAGCAGTTCTTC	18	TRBV7-8	TRBJ2-1	TRBD2	.
CASSRPGQGYSPLHF	TGTGCCAGCTCACGGCCGGGACAGGGGTATTCACCCCTCCACTTT	15	TRBV18	TRBJ1-6	TRBD1	many